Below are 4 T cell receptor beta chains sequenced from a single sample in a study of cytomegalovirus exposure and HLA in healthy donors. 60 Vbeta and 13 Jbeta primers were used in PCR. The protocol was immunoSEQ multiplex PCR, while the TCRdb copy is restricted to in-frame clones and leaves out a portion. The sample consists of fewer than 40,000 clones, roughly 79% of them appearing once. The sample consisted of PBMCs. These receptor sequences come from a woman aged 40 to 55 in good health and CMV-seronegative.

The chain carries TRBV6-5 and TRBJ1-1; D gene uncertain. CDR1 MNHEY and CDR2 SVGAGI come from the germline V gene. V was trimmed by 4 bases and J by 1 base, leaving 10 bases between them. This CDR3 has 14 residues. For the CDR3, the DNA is TGTGCCAGCAGTTGTAACACCAAGAACACTGAAGCTTTCTTT. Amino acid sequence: CASSCNTKNTEAFF.

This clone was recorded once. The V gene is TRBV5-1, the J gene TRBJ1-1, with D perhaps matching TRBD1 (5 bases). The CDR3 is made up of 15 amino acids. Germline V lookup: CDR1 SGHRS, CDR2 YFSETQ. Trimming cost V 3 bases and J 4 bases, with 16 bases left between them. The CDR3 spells CASSSDLGGGTEAFF. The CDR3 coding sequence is TGCGCCAGCAGCTCGGACCTCGGGGGTGGCACTGAAGCTTTCTTT.

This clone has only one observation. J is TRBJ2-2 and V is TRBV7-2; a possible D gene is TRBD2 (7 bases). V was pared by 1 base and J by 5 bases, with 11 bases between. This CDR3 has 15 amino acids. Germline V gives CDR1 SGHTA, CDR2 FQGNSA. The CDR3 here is CASSLGGGLTGELFF. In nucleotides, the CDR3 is TGTGCCAGCAGCTTAGGGGGGGGCCTAACCGGGGAGCTGTTTTTT.

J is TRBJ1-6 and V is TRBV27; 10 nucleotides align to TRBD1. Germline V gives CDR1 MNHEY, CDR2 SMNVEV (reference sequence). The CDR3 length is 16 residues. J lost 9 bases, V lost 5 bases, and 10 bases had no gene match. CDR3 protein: CASSPLSGTGASPLHF. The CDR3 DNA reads TGTGCCAGCAGTCCTCTATCGGGGACAGGGGCTTCACCCCTCCACTTT.